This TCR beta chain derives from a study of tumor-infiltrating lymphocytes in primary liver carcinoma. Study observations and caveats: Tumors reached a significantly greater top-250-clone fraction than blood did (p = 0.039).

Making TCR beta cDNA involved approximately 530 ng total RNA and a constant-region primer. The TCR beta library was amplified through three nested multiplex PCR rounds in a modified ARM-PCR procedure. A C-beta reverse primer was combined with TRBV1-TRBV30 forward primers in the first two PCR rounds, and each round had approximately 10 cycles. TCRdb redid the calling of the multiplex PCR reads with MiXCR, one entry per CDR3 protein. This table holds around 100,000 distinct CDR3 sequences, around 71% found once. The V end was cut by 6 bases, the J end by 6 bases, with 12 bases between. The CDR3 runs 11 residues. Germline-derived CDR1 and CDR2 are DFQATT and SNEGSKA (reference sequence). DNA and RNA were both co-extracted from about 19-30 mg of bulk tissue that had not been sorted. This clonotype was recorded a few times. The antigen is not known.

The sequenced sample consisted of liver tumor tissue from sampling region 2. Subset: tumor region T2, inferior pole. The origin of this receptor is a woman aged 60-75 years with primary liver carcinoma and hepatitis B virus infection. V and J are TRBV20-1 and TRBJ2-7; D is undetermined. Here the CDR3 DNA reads TGCAGTGCGCCACAGTTTGGCGAGCAGTACTTC. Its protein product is CSAPQFGEQYF.